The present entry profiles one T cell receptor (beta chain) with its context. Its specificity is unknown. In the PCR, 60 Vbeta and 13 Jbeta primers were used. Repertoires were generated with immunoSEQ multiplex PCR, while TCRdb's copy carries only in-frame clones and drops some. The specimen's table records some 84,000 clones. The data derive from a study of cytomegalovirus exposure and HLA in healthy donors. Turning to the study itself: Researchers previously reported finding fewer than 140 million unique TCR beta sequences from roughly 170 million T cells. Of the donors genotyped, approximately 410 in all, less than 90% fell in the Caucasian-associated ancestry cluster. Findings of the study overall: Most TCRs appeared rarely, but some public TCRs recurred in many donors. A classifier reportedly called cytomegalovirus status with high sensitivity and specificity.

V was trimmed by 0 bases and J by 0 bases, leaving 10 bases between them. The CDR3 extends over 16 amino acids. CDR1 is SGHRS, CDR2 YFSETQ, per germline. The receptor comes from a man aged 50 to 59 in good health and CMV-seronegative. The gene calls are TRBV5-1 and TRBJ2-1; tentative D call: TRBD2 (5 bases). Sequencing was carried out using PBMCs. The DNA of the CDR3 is TGCGCCAGCAGCTTGGGGGCGGGCGACTCCTACAATGAGCAGTTCTTC. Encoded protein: CASSLGAGDSYNEQFF.